This TCR beta chain emerged from a study of response to subunit inactivated influenza vaccine. TCRdb recomputed calls from the RT-PCR reads with MiXCR, one row per CDR3 protein. In the table there are approximately 290,000 distinct CDR3 sequences, approximately 23% of which are singletons. This sequence was found in a man aged 50-75 years who received an inactivated influenza vaccine. The sequencing used PBMCs from blood, collected about 20 months after vaccination.

Here the CDR3 reads CASQGGLNSYEQYF. The CDR3 DNA sequence: TGTGCCAGCCAAGGGGGACTAAACTCCTACGAGCAGTACTTC. This chain connects TRBV7-8 to TRBJ2-7; D may be TRBD2 (7 bases). The V gene's germline CDR1 is SGHVS and CDR2 FQNEAQ. The V end was cut by 8 bases, the J end by 0 bases, with 14 bases between. The length of the CDR3 is 14 residues.